This T cell receptor beta chain was captured by sequencing in a study of cytomegalovirus exposure and HLA in healthy donors. It was with 60 Vbeta and 13 Jbeta primers that the PCR ran. Clones were read by immunoSEQ multiplex PCR, and TCRdb kept only the in-frame ones, dropping some. The clone table shows fewer than 40,000 clones, with the ten largest holding less than 2%. Comment on this clone: Its antigen is unidentified.

Overall study results and limits: In vitro, a few CMV-associated chains proved specific for CMV antigens.

The clonotype was recovered from a woman between 35 and 50 years old in good health and CMV-seropositive. Sequences were obtained from PBMCs.

The DNA of the CDR3 is TGCGCCAGCAGCCAAGATCCTAGCGGGAGGAACACCGGGGAGCTGTTTTTT. Translating gives CASSQDPSGRNTGELFF. The V call is TRBV4-3, the J call TRBJ2-2, with 10 bases identical to TRBD2. The V gene end was trimmed by 0 bases and the J gene end by 1 base; junction bases not matched to a gene: 2. Germline V gene lookup returns CDR1 LGHNA and CDR2 YSLEER. This CDR3 comprises 17 residues.